A single count supports the clone carrying this T cell receptor (beta chain). Its antigen is undetermined. This entry comes from a study of T cell responses to AZD1222 COVID-19 vaccine. The study's findings and limits: Mapped onto spike, vaccine-associated CD4 TCRs spanned it and were dominant at 160-218 and 743-854.

Data came from immunoSEQ multiplex PCR; TCRdb stores just in-frame clones and leaves some out. Here the sample spans 130,000 or so clones, about 86% being singletons. The length of the CDR3 is 14 residues. CDR1 is KGHDR and CDR2 is SFDVKD in the germline V gene. Unmatched junction bases numbered 6, after V lost 4 bases and J lost 5 bases. The TCR comes from an adult in good health. The source was peripheral blood, collected on day 0 of AZD1222 vaccination. The chain has TRBV24-1 and TRBJ2-7; 8 bases are a match to TRBD2. The CDR3 nucleotides read TGTGCCACCAGTGACCGGGGGGGGGTCGACGAGCAGTACTTC. This translates into CATSDRGGVDEQYF.